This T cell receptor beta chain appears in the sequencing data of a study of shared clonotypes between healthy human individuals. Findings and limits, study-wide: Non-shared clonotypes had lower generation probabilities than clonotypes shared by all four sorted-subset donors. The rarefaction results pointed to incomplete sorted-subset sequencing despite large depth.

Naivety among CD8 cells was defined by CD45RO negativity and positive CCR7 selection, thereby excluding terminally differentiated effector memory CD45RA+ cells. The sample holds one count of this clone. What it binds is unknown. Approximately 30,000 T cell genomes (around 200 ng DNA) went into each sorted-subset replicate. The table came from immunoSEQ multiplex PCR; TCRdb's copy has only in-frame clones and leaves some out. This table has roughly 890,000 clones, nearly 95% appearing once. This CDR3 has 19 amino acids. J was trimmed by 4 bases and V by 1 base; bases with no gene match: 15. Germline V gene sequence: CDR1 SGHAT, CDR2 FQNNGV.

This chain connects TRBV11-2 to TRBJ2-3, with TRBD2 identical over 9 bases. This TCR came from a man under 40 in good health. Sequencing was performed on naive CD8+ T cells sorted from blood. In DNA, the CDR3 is TGTGCCAGCAGCTTAGGCGGACTAGCGCCCCGACGCGATTCAGATACGCAGTATTTT. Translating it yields CASSLGGLAPRRDSDTQYF. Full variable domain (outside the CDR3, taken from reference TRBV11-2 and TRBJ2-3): EAGVAQSPRYKIIEKRQSVAFWCNPISGHATLYWYQQILGQGPKLLIQFQNNGVVDDSQLPKDRFSAERLKGVDSTLKIQPAKLEDSAVYLCASSLGGLAPRRDSDTQYFGPGTRLTVL.